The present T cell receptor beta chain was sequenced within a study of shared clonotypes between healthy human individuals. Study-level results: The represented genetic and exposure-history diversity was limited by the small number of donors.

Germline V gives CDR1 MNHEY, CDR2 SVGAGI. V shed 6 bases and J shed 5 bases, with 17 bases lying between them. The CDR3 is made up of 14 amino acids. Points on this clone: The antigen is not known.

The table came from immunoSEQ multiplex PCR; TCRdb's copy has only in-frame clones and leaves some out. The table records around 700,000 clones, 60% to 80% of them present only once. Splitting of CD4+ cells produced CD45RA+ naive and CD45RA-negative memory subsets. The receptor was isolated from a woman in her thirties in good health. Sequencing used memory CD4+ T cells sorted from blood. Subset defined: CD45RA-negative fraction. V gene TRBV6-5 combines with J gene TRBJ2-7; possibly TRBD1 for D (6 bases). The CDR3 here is CASRIALAGDEQYF. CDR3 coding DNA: TGTGCCAGCAGGATAGCCCTGGCAGGGGACGAGCAGTACTTC.